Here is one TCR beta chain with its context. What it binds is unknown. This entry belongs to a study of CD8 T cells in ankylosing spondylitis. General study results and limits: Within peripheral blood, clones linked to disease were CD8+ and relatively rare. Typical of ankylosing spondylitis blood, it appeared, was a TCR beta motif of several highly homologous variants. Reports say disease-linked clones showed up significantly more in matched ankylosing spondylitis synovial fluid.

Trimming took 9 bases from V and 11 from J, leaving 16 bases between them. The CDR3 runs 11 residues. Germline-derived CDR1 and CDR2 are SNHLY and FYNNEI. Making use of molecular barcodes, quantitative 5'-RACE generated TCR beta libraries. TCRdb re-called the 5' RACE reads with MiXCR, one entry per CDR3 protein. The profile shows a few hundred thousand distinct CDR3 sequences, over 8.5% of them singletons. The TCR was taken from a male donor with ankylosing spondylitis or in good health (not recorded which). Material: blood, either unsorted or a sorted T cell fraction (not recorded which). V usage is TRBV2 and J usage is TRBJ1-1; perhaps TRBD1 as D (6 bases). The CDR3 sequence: CASEGQGQAFF. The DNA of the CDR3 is TGTGCCAGTGAGGGTCAGGGGCAGGCTTTCTTT.